Listed below are T cell receptor beta chains from one sample, sequenced in a study of blood T cell repertoires in COVID-19. The table came from immunoSEQ multiplex PCR; TCRdb's copy has only in-frame clones and leaves some out. The sample has some 180,000 clones, 75% to 95% seen once. Sample: peripheral blood. Receptor source: a man aged 50 or older with acute or convalescent COVID-19. Each CDR3 is given with its conserved first and last residue. A D gene is named only where the DNA matches it firmly. Rows give clone size only sometimes, using once, few, many, or a class for an expanded clone.

V	size	J	D	CDR3	DNA
TRBV7-9	once	TRBJ1-3	-	CASSLARVYSGNTIYF	TGTGCCAGCAGCTTAGCCAGGGTCTACTCTGGAAACACCATATATTTT
TRBV9	-	TRBJ1-3	-	CASSVRVNSGNTIYF	TGTGCCAGCAGCGTACGTGTTAACTCTGGAAACACCATATATTTT
TRBV27	-	TRBJ2-2	TRBD2	CASSPRDIPSGLTGELFF	TGTGCCAGCAGTCCCCGGGACATCCCTAGCGGGCTCACCGGGGAGCTGTTTTTT
TRBV5-4	-	TRBJ1-2	-	CASSSVGGNGYTF	TGTGCCAGCAGCTCGGTAGGGGGAAATGGCTACACCTTC
TRBV11-2	-	TRBJ1-1	-	CASSLGGNTEAFF	TGTGCCAGCAGCTTAGGAGGGAACACTGAAGCTTTCTTT
TRBV9	-	TRBJ2-2	TRBD2	CASSVRAGGPDTGELFF	TGTGCCAGCAGCGTGAGAGCGGGAGGGCCCGACACCGGGGAGCTGTTTTTT
TRBV4-1	-	TRBJ1-4	-	CASSQGPRGLEKLFF	TGCGCCAGCAGCCAAGGGCCCCGGGGGTTGGAAAAACTGTTTTTT
TRBV24-1	-	TRBJ1-4	-	CATSAGADEKLFF	TGTGCCACCAGTGCTGGGGCGGATGAAAAACTGTTTTTT
TRBV9	once	TRBJ2-1	TRBD1	CASSVASVPGQGTYNEQFF	TGTGCCAGCAGCGTAGCTTCGGTACCGGGACAGGGGACCTACAATGAGCAGTTCTTC
TRBV24-1	-	TRBJ2-1	-	CATSDLAAQFF	TGTGCCACCAGTGATCTGGCGGCGCAGTTCTTC
TRBV6-2/TRBV6-3	-	TRBJ2-3	-	CASSLGVSTDTQYF	TGTGCCAGCAGCCTAGGGGTTAGCACAGATACGCAGTATTTT
TRBV19	-	TRBJ2-7	-	CASLGRGSDEQYF	TGTGCCAGTCTGGGGCGGGGATCGGACGAGCAGTACTTC
TRBV18	-	TRBJ1-6	TRBD1	CASSLQGDVYSPLHF	TGTGCCAGCTCACTCCAGGGGGACGTCTATTCACCCCTCCACTTT
TRBV6-5	-	TRBJ1-1	-	CASRAYRNTEAFF	TGTGCCAGCAGAGCTTACCGGAACACTGAAGCTTTCTTT
TRBV7-2	-	TRBJ1-4	-	CASSFHRSPMFF	TGTGCCAGCAGCTTTCACAGGTCCCCTATGTTTTTT
TRBV7-8	-	TRBJ2-5	TRBD1	CASSDRGWETQYF	TGTGCCAGCAGTGACAGGGGTTGGGAGACCCAGTACTTC
TRBV19	-	TRBJ2-3	TRBD1	CASSTTGLLDTQYF	TGTGCCAGTAGTACGACAGGGTTGTTGGATACGCAGTATTTT
TRBV6-5	-	TRBJ1-2	TRBD1	CASLGQVIDGYTF	TGTGCCAGCCTTGGACAGGTTATAGATGGCTACACCTTC
TRBV7-9	-	TRBJ2-7	-	CASSRLYEQYF	TGTGCCAGCAGCCGACTGTACGAGCAGTACTTC
TRBV28	-	TRBJ1-4	-	CASSAGWGNEKLFF	TGTGCCAGCAGCGCGGGGTGGGGAAATGAAAAACTGTTTTTT
TRBV6-5	-	TRBJ2-7	TRBD1	CASRRGQGAYEQYF	TGTGCCAGCAGACGGGGACAGGGGGCGTACGAGCAGTACTTC
TRBV28	few	TRBJ2-7	TRBD2	CASSAAGAGYEQYF	TGTGCCAGCAGTGCGGCGGGAGCAGGCTACGAGCAGTACTTC
TRBV27	-	TRBJ2-7	TRBD1	CASSSGGAYEQYF	TGTGCCAGCAGTTCAGGGGGCGCCTACGAGCAGTACTTC
TRBV27	-	TRBJ2-3	-	CASSLFLAGDTQYF	TGTGCCAGCAGTTTATTTCTTGCAGGGGATACGCAGTATTTT
TRBV12-3/TRBV12-4	-	TRBJ1-5	-	CASSRGFNQPQHF	TGTGCCAGCAGCCGGGGGTTTAACCAGCCCCAGCATTTT
TRBV11-2	-	TRBJ1-6	-	CASKGGSSYNSPLHF	TGTGCCAGCAAAGGGGGTAGCTCCTATAATTCACCCCTCCACTTT
TRBV30	-	TRBJ1-5	-	CAWTAPTGLNSNQPQHF	TGTGCCTGGACGGCTCCCACAGGGTTAAATAGCAATCAGCCCCAGCATTTT
TRBV19	-	TRBJ2-1	TRBD2	CASSIGPTSGSNEQFF	TGTGCCAGTAGTATAGGGCCGACTAGCGGGAGTAATGAGCAGTTCTTC
TRBV7-9	few	TRBJ1-4	-	CASSFGTSPRSARF	TGTGCCAGCAGCTTTGGGACAAGTCCGCGCTCCGCGCGTTTT
TRBV2	-	TRBJ2-3	-	CASMEVTDTQYF	TGTGCCAGCATGGAGGTAACAGATACGCAGTATTTT
TRBV28	-	TRBJ2-1	-	CASSLMGVGSSYNEQFF	TGTGCCAGCAGTTTAATGGGAGTTGGGAGCTCCTACAATGAGCAGTTCTTC
TRBV10-3	-	TRBJ1-3	-	CAISGTVSGNTIYF	TGTGCCATCAGTGGGACAGTCTCTGGAAACACCATATATTTT
TRBV7-2	-	TRBJ2-1	-	CASSLGLYNEQFF	TGTGCCAGCAGCCTCGGACTCTACAATGAGCAGTTCTTC
TRBV7-8	-	TRBJ2-2	TRBD2	CASSLGTSGGRGTGELFF	TGTGCCAGCAGCTTGGGAACTAGCGGGGGCCGGGGCACCGGGGAGCTGTTTTTT
TRBV5-1	-	TRBJ2-3	-	CASNRGYTDTQYF	TGCGCCAGCAACCGGGGTTACACAGATACGCAGTATTTT
TRBV19	-	TRBJ2-1	TRBD1	CASRPGGTYNEQFF	TGTGCCAGTAGACCAGGGGGCACCTACAATGAGCAGTTCTTC